The clone carrying this T cell receptor beta chain was detected once. PCR involved 60 Vbeta and 13 Jbeta primers. Clones were sequenced by immunoSEQ multiplex PCR, and TCRdb holds only the in-frame ones, with some missing. The sample lists 150,000 or so clones, around 77% occurring once. The data derive from a study of cytomegalovirus exposure and HLA in healthy donors. Though probably carrying unrecorded immune exposures, donors were nominally healthy at sampling. Germline values: CDR1 SNHLY, CDR2 FYNNEI. Trimming took off 4 bases at V and 3 bases at J, with 16 bases between the two ends. The CDR3 covers 15 residues.

The J gene is TRBJ2-7, the V gene TRBV2; a weak D match, TRBD1 (5 bases). Sequencing was performed on PBMCs. The TCR comes from a woman in her forties in good health and CMV-seronegative. This CDR3 reads CASSGAPGKNYEQYF. The CDR3 bases are TGTGCCAGCAGTGGAGCCCCAGGGAAGAACTACGAGCAGTACTTC.